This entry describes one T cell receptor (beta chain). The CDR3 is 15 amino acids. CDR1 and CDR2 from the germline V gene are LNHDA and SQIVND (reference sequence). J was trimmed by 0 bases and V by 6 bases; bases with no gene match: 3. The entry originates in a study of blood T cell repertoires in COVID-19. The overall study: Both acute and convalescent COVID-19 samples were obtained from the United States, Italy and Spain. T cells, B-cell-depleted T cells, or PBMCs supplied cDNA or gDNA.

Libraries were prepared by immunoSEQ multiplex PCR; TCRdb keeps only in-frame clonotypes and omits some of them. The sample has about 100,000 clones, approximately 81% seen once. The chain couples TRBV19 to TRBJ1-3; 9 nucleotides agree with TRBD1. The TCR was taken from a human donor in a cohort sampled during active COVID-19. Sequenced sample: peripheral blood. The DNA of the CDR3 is TGTGCCAGTAGGATACAGGGGGCCTCTGGAAACACCATATATTTT. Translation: CASRIQGASGNTIYF.